This is a list of T cell receptor beta chains from one sample in a study of CD8+ T cells in alopecia areata. The method was immunoSEQ multiplex PCR; TCRdb's version includes in-frame clones alone and lacks a portion of them. The repertoire holds more than 90,000 clones, with roughly 60% as singletons. The specimen was CD8+ T cells sorted from blood, collected at week 4, from a patient treated with tofacitinib. Receptor source: a human donor with alopecia areata. The CDR3 runs from the conserved cysteine through the conserved F or W. The D gene is left open where the match is weak. Some rows mark clone size as missing; the rest say once, few, many or name a class of expanded clone.

D,V,J,size,CDR3,DNA
TRBD1,TRBV27,TRBJ1-2,once,CASSLRSGGVYGYTF,TGTGCCAGCAGTTTGAGGTCAGGGGGCGTCTATGGCTACACCTTC
NA,TRBV30,TRBJ2-1,NA,CAWTYSGNGDEQFF,TGTGCCTGGACGTATAGTGGTAACGGGGATGAGCAGTTCTTC
TRBD2,TRBV29-1,TRBJ2-7,NA,CSVVQVAGEGEQYF,TGCAGCGTTGTTCAGGTAGCGGGGGAAGGCGAGCAGTACTTC
NA,TRBV29-1,TRBJ2-5,few,CSVDSESQETQYF,TGCAGCGTTGATTCGGAGTCCCAAGAGACCCAGTACTTC
NA,TRBV7-9,TRBJ1-1,NA,CASSAQGFEAFF,TGTGCCAGCAGCGCCCAGGGCTTTGAAGCTTTCTTT
NA,TRBV30,TRBJ1-2,NA,CAWSVGEWIYGYTF,TGTGCCTGGAGTGTAGGGGAGTGGATCTATGGCTACACCTTC
NA,TRBV29-1,TRBJ2-5,few,CSVRMAGSETQYF,TGCAGCGTCAGGATGGCGGGGTCAGAGACCCAGTACTTC
NA,TRBV29-1,TRBJ2-2,NA,CSVSDVTGELFF,TGCAGCGTTTCTGACGTAACCGGGGAGCTGTTTTTT
NA,TRBV29-1,TRBJ2-7,few,CSVWDSYEQYF,TGCAGCGTTTGGGACTCCTACGAGCAGTACTTC
NA,TRBV6-5,TRBJ2-2,NA,CASGYLGELFF,TGTGCCAGCGGATATCTCGGGGAGCTGTTTTTT
NA,TRBV7-9,TRBJ1-2,NA,CASSQVGGEPKIHYGYTF,TGTGCCAGCAGCCAGGTCGGGGGGGAGCCGAAGATCCACTATGGCTACACCTTC
NA,TRBV30,TRBJ1-1,NA,CAWSVDTGYTEAFF,TGTGCCTGGAGTGTAGACACGGGCTACACTGAAGCTTTCTTT
NA,TRBV29-1,TRBJ2-7,few,CSVVWLSGEQYF,TGCAGCGTTGTATGGCTGTCTGGGGAGCAGTACTTC
TRBD1,TRBV7-9,TRBJ2-7,few,CASSSLPTGPNYEQYF,TGTGCCAGCAGCTCCCTCCCGACAGGGCCAAACTACGAGCAGTACTTC
NA,TRBV7-9,TRBJ2-1,once,CASSPGLSFDEQFF,TGTGCCAGCAGCCCCGGTTTAAGTTTCGATGAGCAGTTCTTC
NA,TRBV29-1,TRBJ2-5,NA,CSVEERRQVQETQYF,TGCAGCGTTGAAGAAAGGAGACAGGTCCAAGAGACCCAGTACTTC
TRBD2,TRBV7-2,TRBJ2-1,NA,CASSLGVAGAHNEQFF,TGTGCCAGCAGCTTAGGAGTAGCGGGGGCCCACAATGAGCAGTTCTTC
NA,TRBV2,TRBJ2-1,few,CASSEAQETHSYNEQFF,TGTGCCAGCAGTGAAGCGCAGGAGACCCACTCCTACAATGAGCAGTTCTTC
NA,TRBV23-1,TRBJ2-7,few,CASSRCQIFSYEQYF,TGCGCCAGCAGTCGGTGTCAGATATTCTCCTACGAGCAGTACTTC
TRBD1,TRBV4-1,TRBJ1-2,NA,CASSQGQGAYGYTF,TGCGCCAGCAGCCAGGGACAGGGGGCATATGGCTACACCTTC
TRBD2,TRBV7-9,TRBJ2-3,NA,CASSSGLYTDTQYF,TGTGCCAGCAGCTCGGGACTATACACAGATACGCAGTATTTT
NA,TRBV29-1,TRBJ1-2,NA,CSAEGNNYGYTF,TGCAGCGCCGAGGGAAATAACTATGGCTACACCTTC
NA,TRBV29-1,TRBJ1-1,few,CSVEDLRAEAFF,TGCAGCGTTGAAGATCTCCGCGCTGAAGCTTTCTTT
NA,TRBV30,TRBJ1-2,NA,CAWMRRNYGYTF,TGTGCCTGGATGAGGAGGAACTATGGCTACACCTTC
TRBD2,TRBV30,TRBJ2-5,NA,CAWEPLAGGQETQYF,TGTGCCTGGGAGCCACTAGCGGGGGGCCAAGAGACCCAGTACTTC
NA,TRBV29-1,TRBJ2-3,few,CSVTGDTQYF,TGCAGCGTGACAGGAGATACGCAGTATTTT
NA,TRBV25-1,TRBJ1-2,few,CASSEDRIFYGYTF,TGTGCCAGCAGTGAAGACAGGATTTTCTATGGCTACACCTTC